Shown below are 20 T cell receptor beta chains from a single sample sequenced in a study of T-cell memory formation after mild COVID-19. A single record per CDR3 protein comes from TCRdb applying MiXCR to the 5' RACE reads. The data contain over 150,000 distinct CDR3 sequences, roughly 18% of them seen just once; the ten biggest clones take up more than 3%. The sequencing input was PBMCs or a T cell subset sorted from them (not recorded which). Every receptor here comes from a man between 18 and 35 years old who had mild COVID-19 (a few samples of this study predate the infection). Cell type and time point are not known.

This clonotype was detected ten times or more. V usage is TRBV24-1 and J usage is TRBJ1-2; 7 bases fit TRBD1. The CDR3 has 14 amino acids. V shed 2 bases and J 8 bases; nucleotides not matched to a gene: 7. Germline V gives CDR1 KGHDR, CDR2 SFDVKD. In DNA form, the CDR3 reads TGTGCCACCAGTGATTGGGGACAGAGCGGGGGCTACACCTTC. Translation gives CATSDWGQSGGYTF.

This clonotype was seen more than once but under ten times. The rearrangement uses TRBV7-9 and TRBJ2-5, with TRBD1 identical over 11 bases. CDR3 length: 15 residues. With V trimmed by 4 bases and J by 2 bases, 3 bases remained unmatched. Germline CDR1 SEHNR, CDR2 FQNEAQ (reference sequence). As DNA, the CDR3 is TGTGCCAGCAGCTCCGGGACAGGGGGTCAAGAGACCCAGTACTTC. This codes for CASSSGTGGQETQYF.

The V gene is TRBV6-1, the J gene TRBJ2-5; TRBD1 agrees at 7 bases. The J segment lost 0 bases and the V segment lost 10 bases, leaving 11 bases of the junction unmatched. The CDR3 totals 15 residues. Germline assignment: CDR1 MNHNS and CDR2 SASEGT. Here the CDR3 DNA reads TGTGCCACAAGTGTACGGGGACAGAACCAAGAGACCCAGTACTTC. Protein: CATSVRGQNQETQYF.

This clonotype was seen at least ten times. The chain links TRBV29-1 to TRBJ2-1; D ambiguous. The CDR3 has 12 residues. Germline V gene sequence: CDR1 SQVTM, CDR2 ANQGSEA. Trimming took 4 bases from V and 6 from J, leaving 10 bases between them. CDR3 region: CSVVTVVNEQFF. In nucleotides, the CDR3 is TGCAGCGTTGTGACGGTGGTCAATGAGCAGTTCTTC.

This clonotype was detected many times. The chain carries TRBV4-3 and TRBJ2-1; D might be TRBD1 (8 bases). This CDR3 comprises 14 residues. V was cut by 4 bases and J by 5 bases, with 12 bases left in between. CDR1 and CDR2 from the germline V gene are LGHNA and YSLEER. The DNA of the CDR3 is TGCGCCAGCAGCCGACAGGGGAGGGACAATGAGCAGTTCTTC. This encodes CASSRQGRDNEQFF.

This clonotype came up a few times. V gene TRBV28 combines with J gene TRBJ1-6; D possibly corresponds to TRBD1 (5 bases). The germline V gene encodes CDR1 MDHEN and CDR2 SYDVKM. The germline V and J ends were trimmed by 8 bases and 7 bases, with 12 bases remaining between them. The CDR3 sequence is 13 residues long. The CDR3 DNA reads as TGTGCCAGCTTTACAGGCTACAATTCACCCCTCCACTTT. Translating it yields CASFTGYNSPLHF. The full variable domain, its missing parts supplied by reference TRBV28 and TRBJ1-6, is DVKVTQSSRYLVKRTGEKVFLECVQDMDHENMFWYRQDPGLGLRLIYFSYDVKMKEKGDIPEGYSVSREKKERFSLILESASTNQTSMYLCASFTGYNSPLHFGNGTRLTVT.

This clonotype has more than one count but fewer than ten. The chain has TRBV28 and TRBJ1-2, with 7 bases fitting TRBD1. There are 15 residues in the CDR3. Trimming cost V 6 bases and J 3 bases; bases outside gene matches: 10. Germline CDR1 reads MDHEN; CDR2 reads SYDVKM. CDR3 sequence: CASSFPTGPYYGYTF. The CDR3 DNA reads TGTGCCAGCAGCTTTCCGACAGGGCCCTACTATGGCTACACCTTC.

This clonotype was observed at least ten times. The V gene is TRBV5-1, the J gene TRBJ2-7, with TRBD1 matching over 10 bases. The CDR3 has 14 residues. The V and J ends lost 4 bases and 6 bases, in that order; junction bases with no gene match: 7. Germline V lookup: CDR1 SGHRS, CDR2 YFSETQ. The CDR3 bases are TGCGCCAGCAGCCCAGGACAGGGGGGAAGCGAGCAGTACTTC. This gives the protein CASSPGQGGSEQYF.

The V and J genes are TRBV7-2 and TRBJ1-2; no definite D call. CDR1 and CDR2 (germline): SGHTA, FQGNSA. This CDR3 is built from 15 residues. Trimming took off 2 bases at V and 7 bases at J, with 17 bases between the two ends. CDR3 protein: CASSLSVGKGGGYTF. The DNA for the CDR3 is TGTGCCAGCAGCTTATCGGTCGGGAAGGGAGGTGGCTACACCTTC.

The chain couples TRBV29-1 to TRBJ1-2; D ambiguous. V gave up 1 base and J gave up 5 bases, with 5 bases separating them. Per germline, CDR1 SQVTM and CDR2 ANQGSEA. The CDR3 covers 11 residues. The CDR3 sequence is CSVEVGYGYTF. The CDR3 nucleotides read TGCAGCGTTGAAGTAGGGTATGGCTACACCTTC.

The chain combines TRBV4-1 with TRBJ1-4, with D tentatively TRBD1 (5 bases). Trimming took 0 bases from V and 5 from J, leaving 13 bases between them. Per germline, CDR1 MGHRA and CDR2 YSYEKL. This CDR3 has 16 residues. The CDR3 region has the DNA TGCGCCAGCAGCCAAGATCCGGGACGGCTGAATGAAAAACTGTTTTTT. This gives the protein CASSQDPGRLNEKLFF.

This clonotype was detected only a few times. V and J are TRBV6-2 or TRBV6-3 and TRBJ1-1, with D tentatively TRBD1 (5 bases). Germline CDR1 and CDR2: MNHEY and SVGEGT. The CDR3 sequence is 15 residues long. V was pared by 2 bases and J by 5 bases, with 15 bases between. The CDR3 DNA follows: TGTGCCAGCAGTTACCATGGGGCTGTTCGTACTGAAGCTTTCTTT. This translates into CASSYHGAVRTEAFF.

This clonotype has only a few counts. This sequence joins TRBV4-3 and TRBJ2-6; a weak D match, TRBD2 (5 bases). Germline assignment: CDR1 LGHNA and CDR2 YSLEER. V lost 4 bases, J lost 0 bases, and 7 bases lay in between. The CDR3 has 15 amino acids. The CDR3 DNA is TGCGCCAGCAGCCCTCGGGGCTCTGGGGCCAACGTCCTGACTTTC. The encoded protein is CASSPRGSGANVLTF.

This clonotype was recorded a few times. V and J are TRBV5-1 and TRBJ2-2; possibly TRBD2 for D (5 bases). The germline gives CDR1 SGHRS, CDR2 YFSETQ. This CDR3 is 15 amino acids long. V lost 4 bases and J 2 bases, leaving 12 bases between the germline ends. CDR3 in DNA: TGCGCCAGCAGCCCTTCGAGCGGTAACACCGGGGAGCTGTTTTTT. Translated: CASSPSSGNTGELFF.

This chain links TRBV25-1 with TRBJ2-5, with TRBD2 matching 16 bases. Per germline, CDR1 MGHDK and CDR2 SYGVNS. The CDR3 has 19 amino acids. With V trimmed by 5 bases and J by 5 bases, 14 bases remained unmatched. The CDR3 region is CASSSGGLAGGPSGETQYF. CDR3 coding DNA: TGTGCCAGCAGTTCTGGGGGACTAGCGGGGGGGCCGAGTGGCGAGACCCAGTACTTC. Variable domain in full (rest from reference TRBV25-1 and TRBJ2-5): EADIYQTPRYLVIGTGKKITLECSQTMGHDKMYWYQQDPGMELHLIHYSYGVNSTEKGDLSSESTVSRIRTEHFPLTLESARPSHTSQYLCASSSGGLAGGPSGETQYFGPGTRLLVL.

The genes are TRBV30 and TRBJ2-3; D ambiguous. This CDR3 has 12 residues. Trimming removed 1 base at V and 6 bases at J, with 8 bases between. Germline V CDR1 and CDR2: GTSNPN, SVGIG (reference sequence). CDR3 nucleotides: TGTGCCTGGAGTGCGTCCGGGGATACGCAGTATTTT. Amino acid sequence: CAWSASGDTQYF.

V gene TRBV6-5 combines with J gene TRBJ1-5; D not resolved. Germline V gene lookup returns CDR1 MNHEY and CDR2 SVGAGI. V was pared by 8 bases and J by 6 bases, with 8 bases between. CDR3 length equals 11 residues. The CDR3 spells CASGEVQPQHF. CDR3 coding DNA: TGTGCCAGCGGCGAGGTTCAGCCCCAGCATTTT.

This chain uses TRBV5-5 with TRBJ2-5; unclear D gene. The CDR3 runs to 13 residues. The germline V and J ends were trimmed by 4 bases and 4 bases, with 11 bases remaining between them. Germline V gene sequence: CDR1 SGHKS, CDR2 YYEKEE (reference sequence). The CDR3 DNA reads TGTGCCAGCAGCAGGCTAGTTAGAGAGACCCAGTACTTC. The encoded protein is CASSRLVRETQYF.

This clonotype was seen repeatedly, ten times or more. The chain combines TRBV20-1 with TRBJ2-6, with D unclear. The CDR3 totals 14 residues. Germline CDR1 DFQATT, CDR2 SNEGSKA (reference sequence). V lost 5 bases, J lost 0 bases, and 8 bases lay in between. The CDR3 loop reads CSAPMSSGANVLTF. In DNA form, the CDR3 reads TGCAGTGCTCCAATGAGCTCTGGGGCCAACGTCCTGACTTTC.

The table lists this clonotype with a few counts. The chain combines TRBV7-2 with TRBJ1-1, with D perhaps matching TRBD1 (5 bases). The CDR3 covers 14 residues. CDR1 and CDR2 (germline): SGHTA, FQGNSA. The germline V and J ends were trimmed by 5 bases and 7 bases, with 17 bases remaining between them. The CDR3 sequence is CASSPTGQGIEAFF. The CDR3 DNA reads TGTGCCAGCAGCCCCACGGGGCAGGGTATTGAAGCTTTCTTT. The full variable domain, rest sourced from reference TRBV7-2 and TRBJ1-1, is GAGVSQSPSNKVTEKGKDVELRCDPISGHTALYWYRQSLGQGLEFLIYFQGNSAPDKSGLPSDRFSAERTGGSVSTLTIQRTQQEDSAVYLCASSPTGQGIEAFFGQGTRLTVV.